This TCR beta chain is from a study of T cells in Graves' hyperthyroidism and ophthalmopathy. Amplified TCR beta CDR3 regions came from RNA transcripts. In the first-round RT-PCR of the TCR CDR3, the HTBI primer set was used. TCRdb re-called the multiplex PCR reads through MiXCR, storing one row per CDR3 protein. The data show 610,000 or so distinct CDR3 sequences, with roughly 50% seen just once and roughly 8.2% held by the top ten. In its sample, this clonotype was seen many times. Antigen unknown. Broader study findings: In blood, most of the thyroid clonotypes expanded above 0.001 were also present. Ophthalmopathy was told apart from stable hyperthyroidism by a 13 V-J model. Ophthalmopathy got predicted by the model a median around 6.8 months before its onset.

Germline trimming cut 0 bases from V and 5 bases from J; bases unmatched to any gene: 4. The length of the CDR3 is 14 residues. CDR1 is SGDLS and CDR2 is YYNGEE in the germline V gene. This sequence was found in a woman aged 18 to 35 with Graves' hyperthyroidism. The sequencing sample was made of peripheral blood or thyroid tissue (not recorded which). The chain uses TRBV9 and TRBJ1-1; TRBD1 matches 7 bases. DNA of the CDR3: TGTGCCAGCAGCGTAGAGGGGGCCGGGACTGAAGCTTTCTTT. Translating gives CASSVEGAGTEAFF.